One and the same sample provided the 8 T cell receptor beta chains below, sequenced in a study of blood T cell repertoires in COVID-19. TCRdb's copy holds only in-frame clones and misses some; the assay was immunoSEQ multiplex PCR. Here the sample spans under 150,000 clones, around nine tenths being singletons. Sequenced material: peripheral blood. The receptor set was obtained from a woman between 35 and 50 years old with acute or convalescent COVID-19.

This clone has only a few counts. This CDR3 reads CASSIGGKLFF. CDR3 nucleotide sequence: TGTGCCAGCAGTATAGGAGGGAAACTGTTTTTT. The chain is built from TRBV12-3 or TRBV12-4 and TRBJ1-4; D gene uncertain. V shed 5 bases and J shed 11 bases, with 9 bases lying between them. The CDR3 covers 11 residues.

The chain carries TRBV4-3 and TRBJ1-5, with 7 bases identical to TRBD1. The length of the CDR3 is 15 residues. V gave up 4 bases and J gave up 5 bases; unmatched junction bases: 8. Germline V gives CDR1 LGHNA, CDR2 YSLEER. The CDR3 DNA reads TGCGCCAGCAGCCCGTTGACAGGGTCCGATCAGCCCCAGCATTTT. Encoded protein: CASSPLTGSDQPQHF.

In this sample, this clone turned up once. The V and J genes are TRBV7-3 and TRBJ1-6; TRBD1 is a possible D gene (5 bases). V lost 1 base to trimming and J lost 5 bases, with 6 bases between them. Germline lookup yields CDR1 SGHTA and CDR2 FQGTGA. The CDR3 is 14 residues long. CDR3 coding DNA: TGTGCCAGCAGCTTAAGCAGGGATAATTCACCCCTCCACTTT. It translates to CASSLSRDNSPLHF.

J is TRBJ1-1 and V is TRBV5-1, with D possibly TRBD1 on 6 matching bases. Germline loops: CDR1 SGHRS, CDR2 YFSETQ. This CDR3 comprises 14 residues. Trimming removed 3 bases at V and 2 bases at J, with 11 bases between. CDR3 sequence: CASSWEQGNTEAFF. CDR3 sequence (DNA): TGCGCCAGCAGCTGGGAACAGGGAAACACTGAAGCTTTCTTT.

The V and J genes are TRBV6-5 and TRBJ2-4, with D possibly matching TRBD1 (7 bases). Trimming shortened V by 9 bases and J by 8 bases, and 20 bases separated the two germline ends. The CDR3 totals 14 residues. The germline CDR1 and CDR2 sequences are MNHEY and SVGAGI. Here the CDR3 DNA reads TGTGCCAGTTTAACCAGGAGGGGGCTGGACATTCAGTACTTC. Its protein is CASLTRRGLDIQYF.

The rearrangement links TRBV2 to TRBJ1-1, with 10 bases lining up with TRBD1. Germline CDR1 is SNHLY and CDR2 is FYNNEI. The trim removed 6 bases at V and 4 bases at J, leaving 2 bases unmatched. This CDR3 spans 13 amino acids. The DNA of the CDR3 is TGTGCCAGCAGGAGGACAGGGGGCACTGAAGCTTTCTTT. Protein sequence: CASRRTGGTEAFF.

V and J are TRBV20-1 and TRBJ1-3; TRBD1 is a possible D gene (6 bases). V was pared by 3 bases and J by 3 bases, with 15 bases between. CDR3 size: 15 residues. Germline loops: CDR1 DFQATT, CDR2 SNEGSKA (reference sequence). CDR3 bases: TGCAGTGCTAGTCCGAATACAGGGTTTGGAAACACCATATATTTT. Amino acid sequence: CSASPNTGFGNTIYF.

The rearrangement links TRBV11-2 to TRBJ1-4; 7 nucleotides match TRBD1. The CDR3 is made up of 16 amino acids. V gave up 4 bases and J gave up 4 bases; unmatched junction bases: 9. Per germline, CDR1 SGHAT and CDR2 FQNNGV. DNA for the CDR3: TGTGCCAGCAGCTCAAGACCACAGGGGTATAATGAAAAACTGTTTTTT. Translated, it gives CASSSRPQGYNEKLFF.